This TCR beta chain was found in a study of metastatic and nonmetastatic thyroid tumors. Whole-study context: Repertoire data that came from the blood and tumor or nodule tissue of malignant and benign thyroid patients were compared.

Germline CDR1 reads MNHEY; CDR2 reads SVGAGI. The CDR3 covers 13 residues. Trimming stripped 0 bases from V and 6 bases from J, with 6 bases between. Findings and limits, study-wide: It was reported that TCR beta diversity was significantly higher in malignant thyroid tumors than benign nodules, in blood and tumor.

This clone was seen a handful of times. Its cognate antigen is unknown. Not a single patient had been given any form of treatment at any point before undergoing thyroid surgery. As handled by the study authors: Building a distant-metastasis classifier for papillary thyroid cancer drew on CDR3 differences across clinicopathological groups. TCRdb reprocessed the PCR reads via MiXCR. These V and J calls originate from TCRdb's pipeline instead of the authors' own analysis. This table has approximately 30,000 clones, roughly 17% appearing once. The material sequenced was blood. This rearrangement joins TRBV6-5 to TRBJ1-5; no clear D. The sequence came from a female donor with papillary thyroid cancer or a benign thyroid nodule (not recorded which). Some clones in this sample may be carry-over from other donors' samples. The CDR3 loop is CASSYSNGQPQHF. CDR3 nucleotides: TGTGCCAGCAGTTACTCGAACGGTCAGCCCCAGCATTTT.